This T cell receptor beta chain was identified in a study of cytomegalovirus exposure and HLA in healthy donors. Study conclusions and caveats: Immune exposure information comprised only CMV serostatus. The classifier was said to identify cytomegalovirus status with high specificity and sensitivity.

About this clone itself: Its antigen is currently unknown.

Donors counted as nominally healthy when sampled, yet unrecorded immune exposures were likely. PCR involved 60 Vbeta and 13 Jbeta primers. Source study methods: A later analysis tallied some 80 million unique TCR beta chains, around 10 million of them shared. TCRdb's table, derived via immunoSEQ multiplex PCR, lists solely in-frame clones and lacks some. The D gene and trimming were derived from the DNA, and the V and J assignments and clone size from that table. The repertoire has 270,000 or so clones, about nine tenths of them found once; the top ten carry approximately 1.5%. The sequence was collected from a girl aged 2-10 years in good health and CMV-seronegative. The sample was PBMCs.

CDR3 DNA sequence: TGTGCCAGCAGCTCTCGTAGCGGGAGCTCCTACGAGCAGTACTTC. It translates to CASSSRSGSSYEQYF. The genes are TRBV11-2 and TRBJ2-7; TRBD2 aligns across 9 bases. Per germline, CDR1 SGHAT and CDR2 FQNNGV. This CDR3 contains 15 residues. With V trimmed by 4 bases and J by 0 bases, 4 bases remained unmatched.